This T cell receptor (beta chain) was recovered during a study of control samples from healthy donors and cancer patients. TCRdb's table, derived via immunoSEQ multiplex PCR, lists solely in-frame clones and lacks some. The top ten hold roughly 14% of the sample, which has 90,000 or so clones, 88% seen once. Germline values: CDR1 DFQATT, CDR2 SNEGSKA (reference sequence). V lost 3 bases and J lost 7, with 7 bases in between. This CDR3 spans 11 amino acids. This receptor was identified in a woman in her sixties or seventies in good health. The chain carries TRBV20-1 and TRBJ1-5, with D hard to call. Specimen: blood. CDR3 amino acids: CSASSGQPQHF. The DNA of the CDR3 is TGCAGTGCTAGTTCGGGGCAGCCCCAGCATTTT.